The 17 T cell receptor beta chains reported below all come from one sample, sequenced in a study of T cells after yellow fever vaccination. TCRdb recomputed calls from the 5' RACE reads with MiXCR, one row per CDR3 protein. The data hold hundreds of thousands of distinct CDR3 sequences, with 9% to 15% observed a single time. Here the sequenced sample was PBMCs, taken on the day of the yellow fever booster vaccination. The origin of the receptors is a man aged 30-40 years who received the YFV17D yellow fever vaccine.

This clonotype was seen more than once but under ten times. V is TRBV28 and J is TRBJ2-7, with D perhaps TRBD1 (6 bases). The V end lost 5 bases, the J end lost 1 base, and 18 bases lay between the germline ends. Germline-derived CDR1 and CDR2 are MDHEN and SYDVKM. This CDR3 contains 16 residues. The CDR3, as DNA: TGTGCCAGCAGTACGACAGGAACCTCGGGGTCCTACGAGCAGTACTTC. Translating gives CASSTTGTSGSYEQYF.

This clonotype was seen a few times. The chain combines TRBV2 with TRBJ2-5, with D possibly TRBD1 on 5 matching bases. The germline V and J ends were trimmed by 6 bases and 5 bases, with 13 bases remaining between them. From germline, CDR1 is SNHLY and CDR2 FYNNEI. This CDR3 has 13 residues. The CDR3 protein is CASSPAGHETQYF. CDR3 nucleotide sequence: TGTGCCAGCAGCCCCGCAGGGCACGAGACCCAGTACTTC.

This chain connects TRBV19 to TRBJ1-2; D might be TRBD1 (6 bases). The CDR3 totals 15 residues. From germline, CDR1 is LNHDA and CDR2 SQIVND (reference sequence). Trimming stripped 0 bases from V and 2 bases from J, with 10 bases between. The CDR3 region has the DNA TGTGCCAGTAGTATAGATTGGACAGCGAACTATGGCTACACCTTC. Its protein product is CASSIDWTANYGYTF.

This sequence joins TRBV19 and TRBJ2-1, with a possible D match to TRBD2 (5 bases). CDR3 length equals 19 residues. The germline V and J ends were trimmed by 2 bases and 0 bases, with 20 bases remaining between them. The germline V gene encodes CDR1 LNHDA and CDR2 SQIVND (reference sequence). CDR3 amino acids: CASSIIPLTTSRSYNEQFF. The CDR3 bases are TGTGCCAGTAGTATAATCCCTCTGACTACCAGCCGCTCCTACAATGAGCAGTTCTTC.

This chain connects TRBV7-9 to TRBJ1-6; tentatively, D is TRBD1 (6 bases). CDR1 and CDR2 from the germline V gene are SEHNR and FQNEAQ (reference sequence). V gave up 1 base and J gave up 6 bases, with 10 bases separating them. This CDR3 is 15 amino acids long. The CDR3: CASSLVGRGNSPLHF. CDR3 nucleotides: TGTGCCAGCAGCTTAGTTGGCAGGGGTAATTCACCCCTCCACTTT.

This rearrangement joins TRBV6-5 to TRBJ1-2; D might be TRBD1 (5 bases). The V and J ends lost 2 bases and 6 bases respectively, with 13 bases between them. Looked up from germline, CDR1 is MNHEY and CDR2 is SVGAGI. The CDR3 is 14 residues long. In nucleotides, the CDR3 is TGTGCCAGCAGTTACGGGGGTGGACAAAATGGCTACACCTTC. Translating gives CASSYGGGQNGYTF.

The chain links TRBV7-6 to TRBJ2-7, with D tentatively TRBD1 (7 bases). This CDR3 is 17 amino acids long. Trimming stripped 4 bases from V and 5 bases from J, with 24 bases between. CDR1 SGHVS and CDR2 FNYEAQ come from the germline V gene. CDR3 sequence: CASSSRKEGQRANEQYF. CDR3 bases: TGTGCCAGCAGCTCCCGGAAGGAGGGACAGCGGGCCAACGAGCAGTACTTC.

A single count supports this clonotype. V gene TRBV11-2 combines with J gene TRBJ2-7; D perhaps matches TRBD1 (6 bases). The CDR3 is made up of 15 amino acids. In germline, CDR1 is SGHAT, CDR2 FQNNGV. Trimming cost V 0 bases and J 1 base, with 10 bases left between them. The DNA of the CDR3 is TGTGCCAGCAGCTTAGAGGCTGGACAGTCCTACGAGCAGTACTTC. Amino acid sequence: CASSLEAGQSYEQYF.

The rearrangement joins TRBV7-8 to TRBJ1-5; no firm D call. Trimming removed 1 base from V and 6 bases from J, with 10 bases in between. The CDR3 loop spans 14 amino acids. Germline lookup yields CDR1 SGHVS and CDR2 FQNEAQ. The CDR3: CASSLENPTQPQHF. CDR3 nucleotides: TGTGCCAGCAGCTTAGAGAACCCGACTCAGCCCCAGCATTTT.

This CDR3 is CASSLSGSGRSEQYF. In nucleotides, the CDR3 is TGTGCCAGCAGTTTATCGGGTAGCGGGAGATCCGAGCAGTACTTC. This chain joins TRBV28 and TRBJ2-7; 9 positions agree with TRBD2. The ends lost 1 base at V and 6 bases at J; junction bases unmatched: 7. CDR1 MDHEN and CDR2 SYDVKM come from the germline V gene. The length of the CDR3 is 15 residues.

The table lists this clonotype with a few counts. The chain recombines TRBV20-1 with TRBJ2-3; D is ambiguous. The V gene's germline CDR1 is DFQATT and CDR2 SNEGSKA (reference sequence). This CDR3 spans 12 amino acids. V shed 1 base and J shed 2 bases, with 4 bases lying between them. The DNA of the CDR3 is TGCAGTGCTAGAGTCCCCACAGATACGCAGTATTTT. Its protein product is CSARVPTDTQYF.

This clonotype was seen repeatedly, ten times or more. The chain is built from TRBV9 and TRBJ1-2; D uncertain. This CDR3 has 12 amino acids. Deletions cut 3 bases from V and 7 bases from J, with 10 bases between. Germline CDR1 and CDR2: SGDLS and YYNGEE. The CDR3 spells CASSAPKGGYTF. CDR3 nucleotides: TGTGCCAGCAGCGCCCCTAAGGGTGGCTACACCTTC.

This clonotype was seen a few times. J is TRBJ2-1 and V is TRBV28, with D perhaps matching TRBD1 (6 bases). V lost 6 bases and J lost 9, with 18 bases in between. The CDR3 length is 14 residues. CDR1 and CDR2 (germline): MDHEN, SYDVKM. CDR3 in amino acids: CASSHREWLGEQFF. The CDR3 coding sequence is TGTGCCAGCAGCCACAGGGAATGGTTAGGTGAGCAGTTCTTC.

This clonotype turned up a few times. This sequence joins TRBV23-1 and TRBJ2-7, with D possibly TRBD1 on 6 matching bases. Being an ORF, TRBV23-1 has a function that is uncertain. The CDR3 spans 15 residues. Trimming took 7 bases from V and 1 from J, leaving 17 bases between them. Here the CDR3 reads CASNTLQGSSYEQYF. CDR3 nucleotides: TGCGCCAGCAATACACTGCAGGGGTCTTCCTACGAGCAGTACTTC.

This clonotype has only a few counts. V usage is TRBV7-2 and J usage is TRBJ2-3; 12 bases align to TRBD2. V lost 5 bases, J lost 0 bases, and 6 bases stayed unmatched. Germline CDR1 is SGHTA and CDR2 is FQGNSA. The CDR3 extends over 17 amino acids. CDR3 sequence (DNA): TGTGCCAGCAGCGAAAGGACTAGCGGGGTCAGCACAGATACGCAGTATTTT. It specifies CASSERTSGVSTDTQYF.

This clonotype was counted between two and nine times. This chain links TRBV5-1 with TRBJ2-2; 11 bases agree with TRBD2. CDR1 is SGHRS and CDR2 is YFSETQ in the germline V gene. The CDR3 is 16 amino acids. After removal of 2 bases from V and 2 bases from J, the junction contained 2 bases not matched to a gene. CDR3 sequence reads: CASSFGTSGNTGELFF. CDR3 in DNA: TGCGCCAGCAGCTTCGGGACTAGCGGAAACACCGGGGAGCTGTTTTTT.

This sequence joins TRBV29-1 and TRBJ1-2; D call uncertain. This CDR3 is built from 12 residues. Germline CDR1 and CDR2: SQVTM and ANQGSEA. V was cut by 3 bases and J by 6 bases, with 11 bases left in between. CDR3 in amino acids: CSVEPGEDGYTF. The CDR3 coding sequence is TGCAGCGTTGAGCCCGGGGAGGATGGCTACACCTTC. Complete variable domain (other parts from reference TRBV29-1 and TRBJ1-2): SAVISQKPSRDICQRGTSLTIQCQVDSQVTMMFWYRQQPGQSLTLIATANQGSEATYESGFVIDKFPISRPNLTFSTLTVSNMSPEDSSIYLCSVEPGEDGYTFGSGTRLTVV.